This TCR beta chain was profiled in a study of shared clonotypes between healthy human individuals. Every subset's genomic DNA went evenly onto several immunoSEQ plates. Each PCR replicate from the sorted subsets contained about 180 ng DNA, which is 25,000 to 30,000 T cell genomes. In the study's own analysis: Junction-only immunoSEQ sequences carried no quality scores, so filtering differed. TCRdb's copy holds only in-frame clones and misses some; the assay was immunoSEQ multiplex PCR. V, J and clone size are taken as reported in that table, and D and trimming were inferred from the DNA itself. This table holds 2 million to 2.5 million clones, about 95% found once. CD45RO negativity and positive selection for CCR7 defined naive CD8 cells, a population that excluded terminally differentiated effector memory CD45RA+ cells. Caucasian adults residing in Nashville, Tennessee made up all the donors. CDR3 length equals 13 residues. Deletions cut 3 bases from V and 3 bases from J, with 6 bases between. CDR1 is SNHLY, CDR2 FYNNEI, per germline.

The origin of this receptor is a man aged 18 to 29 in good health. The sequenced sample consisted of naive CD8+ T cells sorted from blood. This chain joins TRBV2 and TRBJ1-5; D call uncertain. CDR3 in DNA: TGTGCCAGCAGTGACATAGCCAATCAGCCCCAGCATTTT. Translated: CASSDIANQPQHF. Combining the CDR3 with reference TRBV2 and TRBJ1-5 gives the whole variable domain EPEVTQTPSHQVTQMGQEVILRCVPISNHLYFYWYRQILGQKVEFLVSFYNNEISEKSEIFDDQFSVERPDGSNFTLKIRSTKLEDSAMYFCASSDIANQPQHFGDGTRLSIL.